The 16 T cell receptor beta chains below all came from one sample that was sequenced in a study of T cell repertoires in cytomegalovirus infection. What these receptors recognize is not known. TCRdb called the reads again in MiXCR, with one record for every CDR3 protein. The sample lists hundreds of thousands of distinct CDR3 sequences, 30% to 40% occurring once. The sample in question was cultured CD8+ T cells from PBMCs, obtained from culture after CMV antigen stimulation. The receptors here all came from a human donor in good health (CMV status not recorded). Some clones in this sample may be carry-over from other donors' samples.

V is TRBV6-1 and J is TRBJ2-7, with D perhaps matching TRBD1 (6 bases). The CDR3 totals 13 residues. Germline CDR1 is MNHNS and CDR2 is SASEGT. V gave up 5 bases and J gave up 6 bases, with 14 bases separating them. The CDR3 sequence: CASSQGKGFEQYV. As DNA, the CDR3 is TGTGCCAGCAGTCAGGGGAAGGGTTTCGAGCAGTACGTC.

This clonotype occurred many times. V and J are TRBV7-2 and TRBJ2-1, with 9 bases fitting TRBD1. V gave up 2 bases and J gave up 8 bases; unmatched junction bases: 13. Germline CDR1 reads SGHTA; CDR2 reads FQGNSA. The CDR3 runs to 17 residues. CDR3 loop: CASSLLSSGTGYHEQFF. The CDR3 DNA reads TGTGCCAGCAGCTTACTAAGTTCCGGGACAGGGTATCATGAGCAGTTCTTC.

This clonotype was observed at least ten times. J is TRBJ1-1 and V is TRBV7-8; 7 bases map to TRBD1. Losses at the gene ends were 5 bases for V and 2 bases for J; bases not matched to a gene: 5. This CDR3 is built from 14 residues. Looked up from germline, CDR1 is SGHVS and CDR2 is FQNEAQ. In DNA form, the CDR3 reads TGTGCCAGCAGCCGAAGACAGGGAAACACTGAAGCTTTCTTT. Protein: CASSRRQGNTEAFF.

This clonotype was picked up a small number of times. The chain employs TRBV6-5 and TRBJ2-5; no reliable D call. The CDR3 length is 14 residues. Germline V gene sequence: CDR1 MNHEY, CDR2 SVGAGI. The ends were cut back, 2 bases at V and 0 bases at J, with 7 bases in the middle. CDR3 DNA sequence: TGTGCCAGCAGTTACGAGGCTTACCAAGAGACCCAGTACTTC. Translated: CASSYEAYQETQYF.

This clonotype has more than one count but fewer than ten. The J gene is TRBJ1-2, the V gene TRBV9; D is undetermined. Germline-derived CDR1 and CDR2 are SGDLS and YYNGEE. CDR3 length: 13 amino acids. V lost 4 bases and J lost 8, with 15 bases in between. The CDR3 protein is CASSPLAPGGYTF. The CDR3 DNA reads TGTGCCAGCAGCCCCCTCGCCCCCGGAGGCTACACCTTC.

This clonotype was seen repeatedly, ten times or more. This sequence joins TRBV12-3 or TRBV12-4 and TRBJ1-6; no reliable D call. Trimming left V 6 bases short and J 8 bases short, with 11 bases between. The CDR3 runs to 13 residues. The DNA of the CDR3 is TGTGCCAGCAGCCAAATGAGCTATTCACCCCTCCACTTT. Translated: CASSQMSYSPLHF.

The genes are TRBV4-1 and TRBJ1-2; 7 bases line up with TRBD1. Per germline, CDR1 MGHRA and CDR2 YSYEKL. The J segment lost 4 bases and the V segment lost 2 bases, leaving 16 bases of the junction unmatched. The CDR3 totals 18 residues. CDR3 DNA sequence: TGCGCCAGCAGCCAACCCGGGACAGCCATAAGGGAGGGCTATGGCTACACCTTC. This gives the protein CASSQPGTAIREGYGYTF.

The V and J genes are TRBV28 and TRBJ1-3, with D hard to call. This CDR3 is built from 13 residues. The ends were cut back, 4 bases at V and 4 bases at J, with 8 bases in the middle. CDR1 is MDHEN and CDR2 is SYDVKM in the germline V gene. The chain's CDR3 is CASSSALGNTIYF. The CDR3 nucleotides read TGTGCCAGCAGTTCCGCACTCGGAAACACCATATATTTT.

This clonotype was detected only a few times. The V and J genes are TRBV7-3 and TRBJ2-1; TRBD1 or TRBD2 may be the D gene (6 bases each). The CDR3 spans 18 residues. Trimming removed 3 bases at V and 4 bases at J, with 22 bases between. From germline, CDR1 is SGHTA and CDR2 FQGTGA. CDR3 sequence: CASSFPEQGGSPYNEQFF. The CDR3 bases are TGTGCCAGCAGCTTCCCAGAACAGGGAGGTTCACCTTACAATGAGCAGTTCTTC.

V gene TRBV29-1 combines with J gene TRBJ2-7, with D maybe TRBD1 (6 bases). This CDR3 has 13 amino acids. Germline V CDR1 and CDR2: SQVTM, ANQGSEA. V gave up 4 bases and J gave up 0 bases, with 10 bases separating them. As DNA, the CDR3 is TGCAGCGTTGGGACAGTCAGCTCCTACGAGCAGTACTTC. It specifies CSVGTVSSYEQYF.

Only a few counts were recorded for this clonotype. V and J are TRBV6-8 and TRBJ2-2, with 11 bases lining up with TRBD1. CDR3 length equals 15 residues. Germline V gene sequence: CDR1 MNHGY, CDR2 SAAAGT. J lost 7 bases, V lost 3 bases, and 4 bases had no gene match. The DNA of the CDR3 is TGTGCCAGCAGTTATTCGGACAGGGGGCTCGGGGAGCTGTTTTTT. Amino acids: CASSYSDRGLGELFF.

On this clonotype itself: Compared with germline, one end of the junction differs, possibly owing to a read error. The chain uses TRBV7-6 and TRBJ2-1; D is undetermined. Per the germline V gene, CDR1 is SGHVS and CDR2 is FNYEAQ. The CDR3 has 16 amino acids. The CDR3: CACSPRTESSYNEQFF. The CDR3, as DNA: TGTGCCTGCAGCCCGAGGACCGAGAGCTCCTACAATGAGCAGTTCTTC.

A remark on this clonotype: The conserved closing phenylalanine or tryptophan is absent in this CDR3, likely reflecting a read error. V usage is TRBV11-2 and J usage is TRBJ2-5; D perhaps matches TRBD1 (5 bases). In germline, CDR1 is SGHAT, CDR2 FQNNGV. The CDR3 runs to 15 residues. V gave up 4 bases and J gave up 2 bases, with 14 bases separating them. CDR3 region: CASSSIGVAQETQYL. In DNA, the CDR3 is TGTGCCAGCAGCTCCATAGGGGTAGCACAAGAGACCCAGTACTTA.

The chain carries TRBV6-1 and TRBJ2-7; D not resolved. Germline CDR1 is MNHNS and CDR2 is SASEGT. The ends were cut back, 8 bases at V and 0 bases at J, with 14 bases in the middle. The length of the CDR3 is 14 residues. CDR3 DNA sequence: TGTGCCAGCGCAAGGAAAAGCAGCTCCTACGAGCAGTACGTC. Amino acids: CASARKSSSYEQYV.

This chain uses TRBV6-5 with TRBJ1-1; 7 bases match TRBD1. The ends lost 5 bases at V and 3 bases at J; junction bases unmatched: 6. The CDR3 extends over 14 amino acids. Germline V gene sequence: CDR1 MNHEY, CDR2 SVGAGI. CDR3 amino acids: CASSRGGADTEAFF. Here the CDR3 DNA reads TGTGCCAGCAGTCGAGGGGGCGCGGACACTGAAGCTTTCTTT.

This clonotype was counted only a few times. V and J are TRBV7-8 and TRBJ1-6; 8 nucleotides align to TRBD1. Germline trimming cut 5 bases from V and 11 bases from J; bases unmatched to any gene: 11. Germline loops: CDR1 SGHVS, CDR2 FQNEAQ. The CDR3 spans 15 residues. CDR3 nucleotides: TGTGCCAGCAGCCTTCGACAGGGGCAAAATGCACCCCTCCACTTT. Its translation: CASSLRQGQNAPLHF.